This is a list of T cell receptor beta chains from one sample in a study of OX40 agonist ivuxolimab in advanced cancers. Clones were read by immunoSEQ multiplex PCR, and TCRdb kept only the in-frame ones, dropping some. The sample includes 91,000 or so clones, 70% to 90% seen only once; the top ten take around 1.8%. The sample was CD4+ or CD8+ T cells sorted from blood, taken in a trial of the OX40 agonist ivuxolimab. The source of these receptors is an adult with an advanced solid tumor such as melanoma, head and neck, liver or kidney cancer. CDR3s include the opening cysteine and the closing phenylalanine or tryptophan. The D gene is left open where the match is weak. Rows may omit the clone size; those that give it use once, few, many or a size class.

d_call | j_call | clone_size | v_call | cdr3_aa | cdr3_nt
NA | TRBJ2-7 | NA | TRBV18 | CASSPSQLSSYEQYF | TGTGCCAGCTCACCATCCCAGCTGAGCTCCTACGAGCAGTACTTC
TRBD2 | TRBJ2-5 | NA | TRBV7-9 | CASSLALTGGPPGETQYF | TGTGCCAGCAGCTTAGCCTTGACGGGAGGGCCACCGGGGGAGACCCAGTACTTC
NA | TRBJ1-4 | few | TRBV11-2 | CASSVDRTGEKLFF | TGTGCCAGCAGCGTAGACAGGACGGGTGAAAAACTGTTTTTT
NA | TRBJ2-1 | NA | TRBV10-3 | CAISVAGAVNEQFF | TGTGCCATCAGTGTAGCAGGGGCAGTCAATGAGCAGTTCTTC
TRBD1 | TRBJ1-4 | NA | TRBV28 | CASSGDSLNEKLFF | TGTGCCAGCAGTGGGGACAGTCTTAATGAAAAACTGTTTTTT
NA | TRBJ1-2 | NA | TRBV19 | CASSIRENYGYTF | TGTGCCAGTAGTATCCGGGAAAACTATGGCTACACCTTC
NA | TRBJ1-4 | few | TRBV6-5 | CASSSLSATNEKLFF | TGTGCCAGCAGTTCCCTCAGTGCAACTAATGAAAAACTGTTTTTT
TRBD2 | TRBJ2-3 | NA | TRBV11-3 | CASTPGTSADTQYF | TGTGCCAGCACCCCCGGGACTAGTGCAGATACGCAGTATTTT
TRBD1 | TRBJ2-7 | NA | TRBV28 | CASRDAGTGVHEQYF | TGTGCCAGCAGAGATGCCGGGACAGGGGTCCACGAGCAGTACTTC
TRBD1 | TRBJ2-1 | NA | TRBV9 | CASSVAMDRAYNEQFF | TGTGCCAGCAGCGTAGCAATGGACAGGGCCTACAATGAGCAGTTCTTC
NA | TRBJ1-4 | NA | TRBV9 | CASSAMTGTNEKLFF | TGTGCCAGCAGCGCTATGACAGGAACCAATGAAAAACTGTTTTTT
TRBD1 | TRBJ2-1 | NA | TRBV27 | CASRPGTGSYNEQFF | TGTGCCAGCCGACCGGGGACAGGCTCCTACAATGAGCAGTTCTTC
TRBD1 | TRBJ1-1 | NA | TRBV7-6 | CASSSQMGRTGQTEAFF | TGTGCCAGCAGCTCTCAAATGGGGAGGACAGGGCAAACTGAAGCTTTCTTT
NA | TRBJ2-3 | once | TRBV7-2 | CASSPNHNGPSLPDTQYF | TGTGCCAGCAGCCCCAACCATAACGGGCCGTCTCTTCCAGATACGCAGTATTTT
TRBD1 | TRBJ1-3 | few | TRBV6-7 | CASSWVRRGQPGNTIYF | TGTGCCAGCAGTTGGGTCCGCCGGGGACAGCCTGGAAACACCATATATTTT
NA | TRBJ1-3 | NA | TRBV30 | CAWSVSSGNTIYF | TGTGCCTGGAGTGTAAGCTCTGGAAACACCATATATTTT
TRBD2 | TRBJ2-7 | NA | TRBV5-1 | CASSSWTGGNSYEQYF | TGCGCCAGCAGCTCCTGGACGGGAGGGAACTCCTACGAGCAGTACTTC
NA | TRBJ1-1 | once | TRBV5-4 | CASSLAGGFAEAFF | TGTGCCAGCAGCTTGGCGGGAGGGTTTGCTGAAGCTTTCTTT
TRBD2 | TRBJ2-3 | NA | TRBV6-1 | CASSDSRELTDTQYF | TGTGCCAGCAGTGATTCGCGGGAGTTGACAGATACGCAGTATTTT
NA | TRBJ2-7 | NA | TRBV7-2 | CASSLSTGTLTEQYF | TGTGCCAGCAGCTTGTCCACCGGGACCCTCACCGAGCAGTACTTC
NA | TRBJ2-1 | NA | TRBV30 | CAWSVGLVGNNEQFF | TGTGCCTGGAGTGTAGGGCTAGTCGGGAACAATGAGCAGTTCTTC
NA | TRBJ2-5 | NA | TRBV5-1 | CASSLNPGEEETQYF | TGCGCCAGCAGCTTGAATCCGGGAGAGGAGGAGACCCAGTACTTC
NA | TRBJ2-7 | once | TRBV19 | CASSTRIPRYEQYF | TGTGCCAGTAGTACCCGGATACCTCGCTACGAGCAGTACTTC
NA | TRBJ2-1 | NA | TRBV2 | CASSVSPHNEQFF | TGTGCCAGCAGTGTGAGTCCCCACAATGAGCAGTTCTTC
NA | TRBJ2-5 | NA | TRBV7-3 | CASSLWGETQYF | TGTGCCAGCAGCCTGTGGGGGGAGACCCAGTACTTC
NA | TRBJ1-5 | NA | TRBV28 | CASRGTIMPQHF | TGTGCCAGCAGGGGAACTATCATGCCCCAGCATTTT
TRBD2 | TRBJ2-1 | NA | TRBV27 | CASSPRTSPTSYNEQFF | TGTGCCAGCAGTCCACGGACTAGCCCTACCTCCTACAATGAGCAGTTCTTC
NA | TRBJ1-5 | NA | TRBV5-1 | CASSLGGYDQPQHF | TGCGCCAGCAGCTTGGGAGGATACGATCAGCCCCAGCATTTT
NA | TRBJ2-2 | NA | TRBV6-1 | CASSEPQSRRNTGELFF | TGTGCCAGCAGTGAACCCCAGTCCCGGCGGAACACCGGGGAGCTGTTTTTT
NA | TRBJ1-4 | NA | TRBV20-1 | CSAGDRGLFF | TGCAGTGCTGGAGACCGAGGACTGTTTTTT
TRBD1 | TRBJ2-3 | NA | TRBV6-5 | CASSRQGARPDTQYF | TGTGCCAGCAGCCGCCAGGGGGCAAGGCCAGATACGCAGTATTTT
NA | TRBJ2-6 | NA | TRBV6-7 | CASSYGMRTASGANVLTF | TGTGCCAGCAGTTACGGGATGCGGACAGCCTCTGGGGCCAACGTCCTGACTTTC
TRBD1 | TRBJ1-1 | NA | TRBV25-1 | CATQGDRGNTEAFF | TGTGCCACCCAAGGGGACAGGGGGAACACTGAAGCTTTCTTT
NA | TRBJ2-7 | NA | TRBV6-5 | CASSFPGHLYF | TGTGCCAGCAGTTTCCCGGGACATCTGTACTTC
NA | TRBJ1-2 | once | TRBV6-1 | CASSEEFGEEMRGYTF | TGTGCCAGCAGTGAAGAATTCGGGGAAGAAATGAGGGGCTACACCTTC
NA | TRBJ1-1 | NA | TRBV27 | CASSFGRLNTEAFF | TGTGCCAGCAGTTTTGGGCGCTTGAACACTGAAGCTTTCTTT
TRBD2 | TRBJ2-5 | NA | TRBV27 | CASSSGLAGLQQETQYF | TGTGCCAGCAGTTCGGGACTAGCGGGCCTACAACAAGAGACCCAGTACTTC
NA | TRBJ2-2 | NA | TRBV19 | CASSILAAANTGELFF | TGTGCCAGTAGTATCTTGGCAGCCGCGAACACCGGGGAGCTGTTTTTT
NA | TRBJ2-3 | NA | TRBV29-1 | CSVVSGTDTQYF | TGCAGCGTTGTTTCTGGGACGGATACGCAGTATTTT
NA | TRBJ1-3 | NA | TRBV30 | CAWSTGSTGNTIYF | TGTGCCTGGAGTACAGGCTCTACTGGAAACACCATATATTTT
NA | TRBJ2-2 | NA | TRBV6-1 | CASSGQANTGELFF | TGTGCCAGCAGTGGGCAAGCGAACACCGGGGAGCTGTTTTTT
TRBD2 | TRBJ2-5 | NA | TRBV28 | CASSLTSGETQYF | TGTGCCAGCAGTTTGACTAGCGGAGAGACCCAGTACTTC
TRBD2 | TRBJ2-3 | NA | TRBV11-3 | CASSQWTSGRADTQYF | TGTGCCAGCAGCCAATGGACTAGCGGGAGGGCAGATACGCAGTATTTT
NA | TRBJ2-3 | NA | TRBV21-1 | CASSKAGEGSDTQYF | TGTGCCAGCAGCAAAGCGGGGGAGGGGTCAGATACGCAGTATTTT
NA | TRBJ1-3 | NA | TRBV6-1 | CASSEIQGGSGNTIYF | TGTGCCAGCAGTGAAATCCAGGGCGGCTCTGGAAACACCATATATTTT
NA | TRBJ2-3 | NA | TRBV5-1 | CASSKDNPQATQYF | TGCGCCAGCAGCAAGGACAATCCCCAAGCTACGCAGTATTTT
NA | TRBJ2-5 | NA | TRBV1 | CTSSQEVGLAGIETQYF | TGCACCAGCAGCCAAGAGGTGGGACTAGCGGGAATAGAGACCCAGTACTTC